This T cell receptor beta chain was recorded in a study of human T cells and chemical hapten exposure. Study overall: Chiefly female patients presented with alopecia areata, totalis or universalis. Overall study results and limits: With DPC sensitization, TCRs exceeding 1 in 1000 frequency showed no change. The formation of large CDR3 similarity clusters by expanded TCRs significantly exceeded that of controls.

Germline CDR1 is MNHEY and CDR2 is SMNVEV (reference sequence). The CDR3 is made up of 17 amino acids. V shed 5 bases and J shed 5 bases, with 22 bases lying between them. Individual cDNA molecules each carried unique molecular identifiers attached by the library. A single record per CDR3 protein comes from TCRdb applying MiXCR to the RACE reads. The table shows some 80,000 distinct CDR3 sequences, with roughly 11% occurring only once. Time point defined: patch test 2, 6 weeks after DPC sensitization. Treatment meaning: therapeutic diphenylcyclopropenone sensitization with weekly scalp DPC. This clonotype was counted between two and nine times. Its antigen is as yet unknown.

The source was whole blood, collected in connection with sensitization to the hapten diphenylcyclopropenone (DPC). The chain couples TRBV27 to TRBJ2-1, with no clear D. The receptor comes from a man aged 18 to 29 with alopecia areata. Some clones in this sample may be carry-over from other donors' samples. CDR3 nucleotide sequence: TGTGCCAGCAGTCGGCCCGGCAGGTACTCTGGCAACAATGAGCAGTTCTTC. This sequence encodes CASSRPGRYSGNNEQFF.